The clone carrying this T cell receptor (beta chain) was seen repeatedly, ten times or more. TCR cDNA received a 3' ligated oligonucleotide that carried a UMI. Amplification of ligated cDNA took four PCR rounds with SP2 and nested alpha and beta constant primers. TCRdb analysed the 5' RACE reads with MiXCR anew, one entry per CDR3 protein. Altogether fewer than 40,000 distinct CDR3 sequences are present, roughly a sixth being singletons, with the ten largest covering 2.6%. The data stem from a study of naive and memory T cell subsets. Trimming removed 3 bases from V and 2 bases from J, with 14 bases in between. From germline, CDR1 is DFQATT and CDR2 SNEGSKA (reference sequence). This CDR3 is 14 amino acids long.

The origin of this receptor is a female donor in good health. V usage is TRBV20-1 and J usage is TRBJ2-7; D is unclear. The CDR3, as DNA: TGCAGTGCTAGCTTCGGACCGTCCGCCTACGAGCAGTACTTC. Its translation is CSASFGPSAYEQYF.